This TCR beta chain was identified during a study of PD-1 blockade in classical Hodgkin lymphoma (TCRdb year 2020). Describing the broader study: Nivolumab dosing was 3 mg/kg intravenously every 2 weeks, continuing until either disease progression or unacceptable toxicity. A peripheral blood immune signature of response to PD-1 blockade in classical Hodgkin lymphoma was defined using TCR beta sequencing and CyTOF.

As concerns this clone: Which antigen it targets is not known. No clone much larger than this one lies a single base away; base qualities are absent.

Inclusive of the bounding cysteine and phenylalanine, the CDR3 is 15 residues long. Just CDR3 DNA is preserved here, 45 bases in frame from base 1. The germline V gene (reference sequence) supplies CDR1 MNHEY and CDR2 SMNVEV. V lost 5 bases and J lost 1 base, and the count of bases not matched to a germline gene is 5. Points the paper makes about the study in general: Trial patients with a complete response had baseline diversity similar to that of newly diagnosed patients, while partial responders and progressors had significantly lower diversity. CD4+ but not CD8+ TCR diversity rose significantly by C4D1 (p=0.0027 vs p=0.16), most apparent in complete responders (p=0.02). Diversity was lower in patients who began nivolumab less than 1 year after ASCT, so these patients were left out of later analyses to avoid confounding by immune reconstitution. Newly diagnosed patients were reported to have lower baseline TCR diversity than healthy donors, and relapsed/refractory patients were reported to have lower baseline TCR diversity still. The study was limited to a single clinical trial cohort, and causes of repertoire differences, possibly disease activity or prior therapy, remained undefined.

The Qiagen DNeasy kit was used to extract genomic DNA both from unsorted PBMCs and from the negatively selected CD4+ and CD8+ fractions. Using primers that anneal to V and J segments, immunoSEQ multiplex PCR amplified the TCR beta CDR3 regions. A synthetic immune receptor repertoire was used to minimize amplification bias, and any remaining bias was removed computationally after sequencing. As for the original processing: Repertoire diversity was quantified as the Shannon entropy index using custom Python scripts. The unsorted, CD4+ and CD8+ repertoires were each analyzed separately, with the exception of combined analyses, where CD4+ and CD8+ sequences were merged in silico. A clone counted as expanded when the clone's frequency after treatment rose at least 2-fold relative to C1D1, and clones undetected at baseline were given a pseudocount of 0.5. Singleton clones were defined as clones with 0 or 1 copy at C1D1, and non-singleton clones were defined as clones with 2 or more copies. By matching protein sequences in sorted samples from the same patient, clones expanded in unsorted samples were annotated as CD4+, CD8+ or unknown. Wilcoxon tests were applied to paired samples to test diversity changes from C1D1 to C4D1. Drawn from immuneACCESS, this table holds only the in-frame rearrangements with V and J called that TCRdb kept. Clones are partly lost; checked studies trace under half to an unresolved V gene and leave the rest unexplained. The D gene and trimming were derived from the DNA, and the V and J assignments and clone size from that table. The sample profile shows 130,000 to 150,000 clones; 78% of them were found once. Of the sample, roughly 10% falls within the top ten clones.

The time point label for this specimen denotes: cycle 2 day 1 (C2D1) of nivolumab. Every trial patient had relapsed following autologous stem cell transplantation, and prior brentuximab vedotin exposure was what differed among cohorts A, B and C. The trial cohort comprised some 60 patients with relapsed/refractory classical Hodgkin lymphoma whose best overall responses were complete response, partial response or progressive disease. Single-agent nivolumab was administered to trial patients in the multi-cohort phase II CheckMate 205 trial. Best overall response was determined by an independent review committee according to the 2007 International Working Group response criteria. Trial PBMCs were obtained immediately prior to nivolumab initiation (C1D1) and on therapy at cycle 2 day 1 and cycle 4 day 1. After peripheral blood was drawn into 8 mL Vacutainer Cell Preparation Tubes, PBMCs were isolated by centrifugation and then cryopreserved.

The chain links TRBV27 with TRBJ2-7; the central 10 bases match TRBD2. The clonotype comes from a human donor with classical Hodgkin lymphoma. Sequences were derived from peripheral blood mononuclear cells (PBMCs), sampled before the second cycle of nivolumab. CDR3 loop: CASSALLAGSYEQYF. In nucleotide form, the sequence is TGTGCCAGCAGTGCGCTACTAGCGGGATCCTACGAGCAGTACTTC.